Listed below are T cell receptor beta chains from one sample, sequenced in a study of T-cell memory formation after mild COVID-19. TCRdb reanalysed the 5' RACE reads using MiXCR and keeps one entry per CDR3 protein. The sample consists of 170,000 or so distinct CDR3 sequences, about 20% of them appearing once. Material: PBMCs or a T cell subset sorted from them (not recorded which). The source is an adult woman who had mild COVID-19 (a few samples of this study predate the infection). Cell type and time point are not known. The CDR3 runs from the conserved cysteine through the conserved F or W. The order of the fields is J gene, D gene, V gene, clone size, CDR3 protein, CDR3 DNA. D genes are given only for firm matches. Clone size is shown for a subset of rows, as once, few, many or a class of expanded clone.

>TRBJ1-4|-|TRBV9|-
CARSVGQRSNEKLFF
TGTGCCAGAAGCGTAGGACAGAGATCTAATGAAAAACTGTTTTTT
>TRBJ2-1|-|TRBV7-9|-
CASSLAGARPYNEQFF
TGTGCCAGCAGCTTAGCGGGGGCTAGACCCTACAATGAGCAGTTCTTC
>TRBJ2-4|-|TRBV12-3/TRBV12-4|-
CASSKQGIQYF
TGTGCCAGCAGTAAACAGGGCATTCAGTACTTC
>TRBJ1-4|TRBD1|TRBV7-9|-
CASSQLTGQDLEKLFF
TGTGCCAGCAGCCAACTTACAGGACAGGATCTTGAAAAACTGTTTTTT
>TRBJ1-1|TRBD1|TRBV7-9|-
CASSLPRQGERRNVNTEAFF
TGTGCCAGCAGCTTACCACGACAGGGGGAACGAAGGAACGTGAACACTGAAGCTTTCTTT
>TRBJ2-1|-|TRBV7-8|few
CASSLVRAGSSNNEQFF
TGTGCCAGCAGCTTAGTGAGGGCAGGGTCATCGAACAATGAGCAGTTCTTC
>TRBJ2-7|TRBD2|TRBV27|-
CASSLPPGGVGAYEQYF
TGTGCCAGCAGTCTACCGCCGGGGGGGGTAGGAGCGTACGAGCAGTACTTC
>TRBJ2-3|-|TRBV5-1|many
CASSLDDGASTDTQYF
TGCGCCAGCAGCTTGGATGACGGAGCTAGCACAGATACGCAGTATTTT
>TRBJ2-2|-|TRBV6-5|once
CASSSANTVELFF
TGTGCCAGCAGTTCGGCTAACACCGTGGAGCTGTTTTTT
>TRBJ2-3|TRBD2|TRBV24-1|-
CATSDPPASGRTDTQYF
TGTGCCACCAGTGACCCCCCGGCAAGCGGGAGGACAGATACGCAGTATTTT
>TRBJ1-1|-|TRBV9|-
CASSWTAFF
TGTGCCAGCAGCTGGACAGCTTTCTTT
>TRBJ2-5|TRBD1|TRBV11-2|-
CASSGTGTEKETQYF
TGTGCCAGCAGCGGGACCGGGACAGAGAAAGAGACCCAGTACTTC
>TRBJ2-5|-|TRBV4-3|-
CASSHSQDNQETQYF
TGCGCCAGCAGCCACTCCCAGGACAACCAAGAGACCCAGTACTTC
>TRBJ2-3|-|TRBV12-3/TRBV12-4|few
CASSQDESSTDTQYF
TGTGCCAGCAGCCAGGACGAGTCTAGCACAGATACGCAGTATTTT
>TRBJ2-1|-|TRBV7-9|few
CASSLVNSLTNEQFF
TGTGCCAGCAGCTTAGTTAACTCTCTTACTAATGAGCAGTTCTTC
>TRBJ2-3|-|TRBV6-2/TRBV6-3|-
CASSYSAGDTQYF
TGTGCCAGCAGTTACTCCGCGGGAGATACGCAGTATTTT
>TRBJ2-3|-|TRBV7-9|few
CASSQDTQYF
TGTGCCAGCAGCCAAGATACGCAGTATTTT
>TRBJ2-2|TRBD1|TRBV9|few
CASSVGDRLAGELFF
TGTGCCAGCAGCGTAGGGGACAGGCTAGCCGGGGAGCTGTTTTTT
>TRBJ1-6|-|TRBV12-3/TRBV12-4|few
CASSFGTPKTSSYNSPLHF
TGTGCCAGCAGTTTTGGGACTCCAAAAACGAGCTCCTATAATTCACCCCTCCACTTT
>TRBJ2-7|-|TRBV5-5|few
CASSQEEGSPYEQYF
TGTGCCAGCAGCCAAGAGGAGGGATCCCCCTACGAGCAGTACTTC
>TRBJ2-3|-|TRBV7-8|few
CAAREVRGVDDTQYF
TGTGCCGCAAGGGAAGTCCGAGGCGTTGACGATACGCAGTATTTT
>TRBJ1-2|-|TRBV13|-
CASSFARQVPYGYTF
TGTGCCAGCAGCTTCGCCCGACAGGTGCCTTATGGCTACACCTTC
>TRBJ1-1|-|TRBV20-1|-
CSAPGAGNTEAFF
TGCAGTGCCCCGGGTGCAGGGAACACTGAAGCTTTCTTT
>TRBJ2-7|-|TRBV6-5|few
CASSYRDGYSYEQYF
TGTGCCAGCAGTTACCGGGACGGCTACTCCTACGAGCAGTACTTC
>TRBJ2-7|-|TRBV27|-
CASSLSVYYEQYF
TGTGCCAGCAGTTTATCGGTTTACTACGAGCAGTACTTC
>TRBJ1-2|-|TRBV6-5|few
CASSYGGAYTF
TGTGCCAGCAGTTACGGGGGAGCCTACACCTTC
>TRBJ1-6|-|TRBV12-3/TRBV12-4|-
CASVQGLGSPLHF
TGTGCCAGCGTGCAGGGGTTGGGTTCACCCCTCCACTTT
>TRBJ2-7|TRBD1|TRBV5-6|few
CASSADRGFSEQYF
TGTGCCAGCAGCGCGGACAGGGGTTTTAGCGAGCAGTACTTC
>TRBJ2-2|-|TRBV27|many
CASSLFAGELFF
TGTGCCAGCAGTTTATTCGCCGGGGAGCTGTTTTTT
>TRBJ2-1|TRBD2|TRBV29-1|few
CSVVGRAGGSAGEQFF
TGCAGCGTTGTGGGAAGGGCGGGAGGGTCCGCAGGAGAGCAGTTCTTC
>TRBJ2-2|-|TRBV11-1|-
CASSYWNTGELFF
TGTGCCAGCAGCTACTGGAACACCGGGGAGCTGTTTTTT
>TRBJ1-2|TRBD1|TRBV12-3/TRBV12-4|few
CASSRGTVYGYTF
TGTGCCAGCAGCCGGGGGACAGTCTATGGCTACACCTTC
>TRBJ1-4|TRBD1|TRBV5-6|-
CASSLQGQGLFGTNEKLFF
TGTGCCAGCAGCTTGCAAGGACAGGGGCTCTTCGGCACTAATGAAAAACTGTTTTTT
>TRBJ1-2|-|TRBV3-1|-
CASSHTTGFGVYTF
TGTGCCAGCAGCCACACAACAGGTTTCGGTGTCTACACCTTC
>TRBJ2-7|-|TRBV5-1|many
CASSRTSSYEQYF
TGCGCCAGCAGCAGAACGAGCTCCTACGAGCAGTACTTC
>TRBJ2-3|-|TRBV9|-
CASSVGPGGTDTQYF
TGTGCCAGCAGCGTAGGGCCAGGAGGCACAGATACGCAGTATTTT
>TRBJ2-7|-|TRBV6-4|-
CASGGLGTHRPYEQYF
TGTGCCAGCGGGGGCCTGGGGACTCATCGCCCCTACGAGCAGTACTTC
>TRBJ2-7|-|TRBV5-1|-
CASSNSYEQYF
TGCGCCAGCAGCAATTCCTACGAGCAGTACTTC
>TRBJ2-7|TRBD2|TRBV7-9|few
CASSLLVPSGRANEQYF
TGTGCCAGCAGCTTACTAGTCCCGAGCGGGAGGGCTAACGAGCAGTACTTC
>TRBJ1-2|-|TRBV9|few
CASRPSWTEGTYGYTF
TGTGCCAGCAGGCCCTCGTGGACGGAAGGAACCTATGGCTACACCTTC
>TRBJ2-7|TRBD2|TRBV4-2|few
CASSHNSGGSYEQYF
TGTGCCAGCAGCCATAATAGCGGGGGATCCTACGAGCAGTACTTC
>TRBJ2-4|TRBD1|TRBV5-4|few
CASSPGTGKNIQYF
TGTGCCAGCAGCCCGGGGACAGGCAAAAACATTCAGTACTTC
>TRBJ2-3|-|TRBV21-1|-
CASPWGRLAGVTDTQYF
TGTGCCAGCCCCTGGGGCCGACTAGCGGGAGTCACAGATACGCAGTATTTT
>TRBJ2-3|-|TRBV13|-
CASSPDRSGSEDTQYF
TGTGCCAGCAGCCCGGACCGGAGCGGGTCGGAAGATACGCAGTATTTT
>TRBJ2-7|TRBD1|TRBV20-1|-
CSAPSGGRSYEQYF
TGCAGTGCTCCGTCAGGGGGTCGGTCCTACGAGCAGTACTTC
>TRBJ2-4|TRBD2|TRBV15|-
CATFDVAGSKNIQYF
TGTGCCACTTTTGACGTAGCGGGGTCCAAAAACATTCAGTACTTC
>TRBJ2-5|TRBD2|TRBV23-1|few
CASSQGVGLAGERETQYF
TGCGCCAGCAGTCAAGGGGTTGGACTAGCGGGAGAGAGAGAGACCCAGTACTTC
>TRBJ2-3|-|TRBV9|-
CASSVGLAALDTQYF
TGTGCCAGCAGCGTAGGGTTAGCGGCGTTGGATACGCAGTATTTT
>TRBJ1-5|-|TRBV6-1|few
CASSEGFRTVYSNQPQHF
TGTGCCAGCAGTGAAGGGTTCAGGACAGTCTATAGCAATCAGCCCCAGCATTTT
>TRBJ2-5|TRBD2|TRBV5-5|-
CASSGTSRETQYF
TGTGCCAGCAGCGGGACTAGCCGGGAGACCCAGTACTTC
>TRBJ1-3|-|TRBV7-2|few
CASSSHVSSGNTIYF
TGTGCCAGCAGCTCCCACGTGAGCTCTGGAAACACCATATATTTT
>TRBJ2-1|TRBD1|TRBV12-3/TRBV12-4|once
CASRRDRDNNEQFF
TGTGCCAGCAGACGGGACAGGGATAACAATGAGCAGTTCTTC
>TRBJ2-3|-|TRBV4-2|-
CASSQVTADTQYF
TGTGCCAGCAGCCAAGTGACAGCAGATACGCAGTATTTT
>TRBJ2-4|-|TRBV20-1|few
CSARDKLAKNIQYF
TGCAGTGCTAGAGATAAGTTAGCCAAAAACATTCAGTACTTC
>TRBJ1-4|TRBD1|TRBV7-9|-
CASSLVTGGGEKLFF
TGTGCCAGCAGCTTGGTTACAGGGGGAGGTGAAAAACTGTTTTTT